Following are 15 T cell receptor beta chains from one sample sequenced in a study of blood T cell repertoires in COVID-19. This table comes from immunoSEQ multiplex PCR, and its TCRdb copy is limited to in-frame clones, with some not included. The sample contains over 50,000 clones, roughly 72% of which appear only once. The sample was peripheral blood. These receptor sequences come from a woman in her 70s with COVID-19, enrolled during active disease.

The CDR3 DNA reads TGCAGCGCTATACAGGGGGTCGAGCAGTACTTC. Its translation is CSAIQGVEQYF. The chain uses TRBV29-1 and TRBJ2-7; 8 bases fit TRBD1. This CDR3 region has 11 residues. CDR1 and CDR2 from the germline V gene are SQVTM and ANQGSEA. Unmatched junction bases numbered 5, after V lost 7 bases and J lost 6 bases.

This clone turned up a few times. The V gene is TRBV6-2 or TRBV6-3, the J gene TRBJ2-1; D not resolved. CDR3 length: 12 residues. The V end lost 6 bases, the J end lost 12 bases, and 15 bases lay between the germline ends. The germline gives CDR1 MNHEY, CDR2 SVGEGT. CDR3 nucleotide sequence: TGTGCCAGCAGCCCGGTAATCCTAAGGCAGTTCTTC. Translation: CASSPVILRQFF.

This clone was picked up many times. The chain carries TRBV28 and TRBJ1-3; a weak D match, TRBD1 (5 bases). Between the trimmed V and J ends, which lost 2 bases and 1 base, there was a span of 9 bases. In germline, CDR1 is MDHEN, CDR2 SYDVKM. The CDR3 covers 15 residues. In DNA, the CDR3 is TGTGCCAGCAGTTTAAGGGGAGGGTCTGGAAACACCATATATTTT. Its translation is CASSLRGGSGNTIYF.

The CDR3: CASSLARGGHNEQFF. The CDR3 DNA sequence: TGTGCCAGCAGTCTTGCGCGGGGGGGCCACAATGAGCAGTTCTTC. The V gene is TRBV7-2, the J gene TRBJ2-1; 9 bases fit TRBD2. J lost 5 bases, V lost 6 bases, and 8 bases had no gene match. The CDR3 consists of 15 residues. The germline V gene has CDR1 SGHTA and CDR2 FQGNSA.

This CDR3 reads CALGVAGGPNENEQFF. The CDR3 DNA is TGTGCCCTCGGGGTAGCGGGGGGCCCGAACGAGAATGAGCAGTTCTTC. This chain connects TRBV5-8 to TRBJ2-1; TRBD2 aligns across 10 bases. J gave up 7 bases and V 10 bases, and 17 bases lay outside the gene matches. The CDR3 has 16 residues. Germline CDR1 and CDR2: SGHTS and YDEGEE.

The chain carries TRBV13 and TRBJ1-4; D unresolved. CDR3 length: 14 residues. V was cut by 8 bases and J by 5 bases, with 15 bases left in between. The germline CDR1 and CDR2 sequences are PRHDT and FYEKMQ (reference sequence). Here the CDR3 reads CASRNRVSNEKLFF. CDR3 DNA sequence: TGTGCCAGCCGTAACCGGGTCTCGAATGAAAAACTGTTTTTT. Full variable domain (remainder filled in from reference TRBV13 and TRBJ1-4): AAGVIQSPRHLIKEKRETATLKCYPIPRHDTVYWYQQGPGQDPQFLISFYEKMQSDKGSIPDRFSAQQFSDYHSELNMSSLELGDSALYFCASRNRVSNEKLFFGSGTQLSVL.

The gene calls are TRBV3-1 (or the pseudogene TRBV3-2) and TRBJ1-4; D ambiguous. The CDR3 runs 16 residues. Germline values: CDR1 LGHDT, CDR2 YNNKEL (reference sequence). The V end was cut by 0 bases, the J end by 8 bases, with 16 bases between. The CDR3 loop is CASSQERRAGGEKLFF. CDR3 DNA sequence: TGTGCCAGCAGCCAAGAGCGGAGGGCAGGAGGCGAAAAACTGTTTTTT.

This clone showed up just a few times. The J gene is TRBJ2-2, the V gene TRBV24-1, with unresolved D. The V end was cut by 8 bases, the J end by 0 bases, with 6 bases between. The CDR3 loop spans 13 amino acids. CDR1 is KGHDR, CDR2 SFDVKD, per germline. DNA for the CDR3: TGTGCCACCACCGACTCGAACACCGGGGAGCTGTTTTTT. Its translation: CATTDSNTGELFF.

CDR3 sequence: CATSAGSSNQPQHF. CDR3 sequence (DNA): TGTGCCACCAGTGCCGGGAGTAGCAATCAGCCCCAGCATTTT. This chain links TRBV24-1 with TRBJ1-5, with unresolved D. The CDR3 loop spans 14 amino acids. CDR1 KGHDR and CDR2 SFDVKD come from the germline V gene. The ends were cut back, 5 bases at V and 0 bases at J, with 7 bases in the middle.

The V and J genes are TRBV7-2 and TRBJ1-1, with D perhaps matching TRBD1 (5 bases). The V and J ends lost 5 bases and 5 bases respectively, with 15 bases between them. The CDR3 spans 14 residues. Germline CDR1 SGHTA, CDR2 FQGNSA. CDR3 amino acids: CASSPGRGRTEAFF. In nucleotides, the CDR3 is TGTGCCAGCAGCCCCGGGCGGGGACGGACTGAAGCTTTCTTT.

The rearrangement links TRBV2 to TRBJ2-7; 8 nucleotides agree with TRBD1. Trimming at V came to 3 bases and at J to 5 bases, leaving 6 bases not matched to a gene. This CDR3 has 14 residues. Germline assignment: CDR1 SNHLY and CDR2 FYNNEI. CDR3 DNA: TGTGCCAGCAGTGACGACAGGGGCAACGACGAGCAGTACGTC. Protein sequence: CASSDDRGNDEQYV.

The CDR3 sequence: CASSTPGLANNEQFF. The CDR3 DNA reads TGTGCCAGTAGTACGCCGGGACTAGCGAACAATGAGCAGTTCTTC. The chain combines TRBV19 with TRBJ2-1; 10 positions match TRBD2. There are 15 residues in the CDR3. CDR1 LNHDA and CDR2 SQIVND come from the germline V gene (reference sequence). The V and J ends lost 4 bases and 5 bases, in that order; junction bases with no gene match: 5.

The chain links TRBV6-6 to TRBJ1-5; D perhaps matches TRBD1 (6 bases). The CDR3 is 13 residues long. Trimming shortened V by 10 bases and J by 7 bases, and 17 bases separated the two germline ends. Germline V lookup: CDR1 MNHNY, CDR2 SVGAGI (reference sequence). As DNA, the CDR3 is TGTGCCATCTCTCGGGGGGCACGGCAGCCCCAGCATTTT. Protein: CAISRGARQPQHF.

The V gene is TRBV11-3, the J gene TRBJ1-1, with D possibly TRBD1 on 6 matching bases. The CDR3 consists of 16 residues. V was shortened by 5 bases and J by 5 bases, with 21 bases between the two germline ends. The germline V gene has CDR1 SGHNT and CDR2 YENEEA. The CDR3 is CASSRSMAQGWTEAFF. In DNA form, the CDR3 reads TGTGCCAGCAGCCGCTCGATGGCCCAGGGGTGGACTGAAGCTTTCTTT. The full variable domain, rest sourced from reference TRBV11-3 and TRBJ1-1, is EAGVVQSPRYKIIEKKQPVAFWCNPISGHNTLYWYLQNLGQGPELLIRYENEEAVDDSQLPKDRFSAERLKGVDSTLKIQPAELGDSAVYLCASSRSMAQGWTEAFFGQGTRLTVV.

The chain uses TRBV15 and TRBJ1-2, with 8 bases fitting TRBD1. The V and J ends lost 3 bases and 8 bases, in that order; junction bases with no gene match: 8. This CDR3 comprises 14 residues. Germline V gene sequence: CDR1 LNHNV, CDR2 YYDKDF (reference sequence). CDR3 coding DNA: TGTGCCACCAGCAGTTCTACAGGGGGAAGGGGCTACACCTTC. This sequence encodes CATSSSTGGRGYTF.